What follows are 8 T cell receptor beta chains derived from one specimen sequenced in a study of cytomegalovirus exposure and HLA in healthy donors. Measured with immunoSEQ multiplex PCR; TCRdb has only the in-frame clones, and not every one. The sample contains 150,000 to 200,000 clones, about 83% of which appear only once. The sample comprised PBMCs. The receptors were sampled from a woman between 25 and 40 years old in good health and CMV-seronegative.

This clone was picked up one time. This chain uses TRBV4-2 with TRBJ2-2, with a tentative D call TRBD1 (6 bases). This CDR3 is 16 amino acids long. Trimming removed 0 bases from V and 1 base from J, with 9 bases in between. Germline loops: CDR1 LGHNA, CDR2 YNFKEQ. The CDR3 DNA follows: TGTGCCAGCAGCCAAGAACGGACAGTGAACACCGGGGAGCTGTTTTTT. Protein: CASSQERTVNTGELFF.

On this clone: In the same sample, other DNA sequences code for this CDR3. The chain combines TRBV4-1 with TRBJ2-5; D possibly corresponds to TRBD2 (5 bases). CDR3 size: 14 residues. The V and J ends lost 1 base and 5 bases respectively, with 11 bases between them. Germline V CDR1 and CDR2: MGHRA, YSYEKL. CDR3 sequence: CASSQVGLGETQYF. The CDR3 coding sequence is TGCGCCAGCAGCCAAGTTGGACTTGGGGAGACCCAGTACTTC.

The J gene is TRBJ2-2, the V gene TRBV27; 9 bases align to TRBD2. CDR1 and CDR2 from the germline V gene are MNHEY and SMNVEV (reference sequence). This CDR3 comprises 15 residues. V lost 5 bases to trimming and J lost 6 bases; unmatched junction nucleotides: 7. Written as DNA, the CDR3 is TGTGCCAGCAGTCCGCTAGCGGGGATTCCCGGGGAGCTGTTTTTT. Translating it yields CASSPLAGIPGELFF.

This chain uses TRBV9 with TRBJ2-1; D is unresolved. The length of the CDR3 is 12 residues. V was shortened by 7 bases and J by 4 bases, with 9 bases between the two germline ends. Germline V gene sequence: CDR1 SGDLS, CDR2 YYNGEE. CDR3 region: CASSNSYNEQFF. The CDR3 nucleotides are TGTGCCAGCTCGAACAGTTACAATGAGCAGTTCTTC.

In nucleotides, the CDR3 is TGTGCCAGTAGTACCGGTGTATCAGGGCAAGCTTTCTTT. It codes for CASSTGVSGQAFF. The V and J genes are TRBV19 and TRBJ1-1; possibly TRBD1 for D (5 bases). This CDR3 comprises 13 residues. CDR1 is LNHDA and CDR2 is SQIVND in the germline V gene (reference sequence). V was pared by 4 bases and J by 9 bases, with 15 bases between.

CDR3 DNA sequence: TGTGCCAGCAAAACGGGAGCCAAAAACATTCAGTACTTC. Residues: CASKTGAKNIQYF. This chain uses TRBV6-5 with TRBJ2-4; unclear D gene. The CDR3 loop spans 13 amino acids. Germline CDR1 and CDR2: MNHEY and SVGAGI. The V gene lost 7 bases and the J gene lost 0 bases, with 7 bases spanning the gap.

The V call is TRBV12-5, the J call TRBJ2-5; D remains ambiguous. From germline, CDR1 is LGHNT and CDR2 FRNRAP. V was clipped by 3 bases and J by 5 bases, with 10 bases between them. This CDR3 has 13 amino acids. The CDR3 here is CASGFGEAETQYF. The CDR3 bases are TGTGCTAGTGGTTTCGGCGAAGCGGAGACCCAGTACTTC.

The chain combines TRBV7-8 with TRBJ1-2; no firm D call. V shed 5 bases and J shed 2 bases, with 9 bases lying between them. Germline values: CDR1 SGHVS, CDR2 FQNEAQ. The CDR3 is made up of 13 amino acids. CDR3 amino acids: CASSISGNYGYTF. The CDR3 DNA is TGTGCCAGCAGCATATCGGGGAACTATGGCTACACCTTC.